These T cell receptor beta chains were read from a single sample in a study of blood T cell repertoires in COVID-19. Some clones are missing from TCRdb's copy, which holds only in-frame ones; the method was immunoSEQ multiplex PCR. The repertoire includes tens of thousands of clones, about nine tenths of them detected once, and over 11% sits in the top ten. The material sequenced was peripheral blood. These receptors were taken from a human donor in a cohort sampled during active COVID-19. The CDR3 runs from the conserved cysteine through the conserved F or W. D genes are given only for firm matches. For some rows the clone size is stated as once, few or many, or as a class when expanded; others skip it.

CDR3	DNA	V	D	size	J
CASSVEAGSAGGGETQYF	TGTGCCAGCAGCGTAGAGGCGGGATCAGCGGGGGGCGGAGAGACCCAGTACTTC	TRBV9	TRBD2	.	TRBJ2-5
CASSQVGGRNTEAFF	TGCGCCAGCAGCCAGGTTGGGGGGAGGAACACTGAAGCTTTCTTT	TRBV4-3	.	.	TRBJ1-1
CASLDRVSDEQYF	TGTGCCAGCCTTGACAGGGTGTCCGACGAGCAGTACTTC	TRBV2	TRBD1	few	TRBJ2-7
CASSIGGAEAFF	TGTGCCAGTAGTATCGGAGGAGCTGAAGCTTTCTTT	TRBV19	.	.	TRBJ1-1
CASSQTTGVLSYEQYF	TGTGCCAGCAGCCAGACAACAGGGGTGCTTTCTTACGAGCAGTACTTC	TRBV7-8	TRBD1	.	TRBJ2-7
CASSPTGLTDTQYF	TGTGCCAGCAGCCCGACAGGGTTAACAGATACGCAGTATTTT	TRBV3-1/TRBV3-2	TRBD1	.	TRBJ2-3
CASSLALGTGQNIQYF	TGTGCCAGCAGCTTGGCCCTTGGGACAGGCCAAAACATTCAGTACTTC	TRBV5-6	TRBD1	.	TRBJ2-4
CASSRGQANTGELFF	TGTGCCAGCTCAAGGGGACAGGCCAACACCGGGGAGCTGTTTTTT	TRBV18	TRBD1	.	TRBJ2-2
CASSPRDRGYEQYF	TGTGCCAGCAGTCCGCGGGACAGGGGGTACGAGCAGTACTTC	TRBV6-5	TRBD1	.	TRBJ2-7
CASSPLGGANTGELFF	TGTGCCAGCAGTCCCCTAGGAGGGGCGAACACCGGGGAGCTGTTTTTT	TRBV6-2/TRBV6-3	.	.	TRBJ2-2
CASSLGGMNTEAFF	TGTGCCAGCAGCTTAGGGGGGATGAACACTGAAGCTTTCTTT	TRBV7-3	.	once	TRBJ1-1
CASRRQSSGNTIYF	TGTGCCAGCCGACGACAGTCCTCTGGAAACACCATATATTTT	TRBV6-5	.	.	TRBJ1-3
CASSQLAQTREQYF	TGTGCCAGTAGTCAACTAGCGCAAACTAGGGAGCAGTACTTC	TRBV19	TRBD2	.	TRBJ2-7
CASSQPSGGANTQYF	TGCGCCAGCAGCCAACCAAGCGGGGGGGCGAACACGCAGTATTTT	TRBV4-3	TRBD2	.	TRBJ2-3
CASSYLGSSYNEQFF	TGTGCCAGCAGTTACCTAGGGAGCTCCTACAATGAGCAGTTCTTC	TRBV6-2/TRBV6-3	.	.	TRBJ2-1
CASRGTNTGELFF	TGTGCCAGCAGGGGGACGAACACCGGGGAGCTGTTTTTT	TRBV19	TRBD1	.	TRBJ2-2
CASTRDRGFGDTEAFF	TGTGCCAGCACCCGGGACAGGGGGTTCGGGGACACTGAAGCTTTCTTT	TRBV7-9	TRBD1	.	TRBJ1-1
CASSLEITGELFF	TGCGCCAGCAGCTTAGAGATCACCGGGGAGCTGTTTTTT	TRBV5-1	.	.	TRBJ2-2
CASSFYTNTGELFF	TGTGCCAGCAGTTTCTATACGAACACCGGGGAGCTGTTTTTT	TRBV6-2/TRBV6-3	.	once	TRBJ2-2
CASSHLQGTKNIQYF	TGTGCCAGCAGCCACTTACAGGGAACCAAAAACATTCAGTACTTC	TRBV4-2	.	.	TRBJ2-4
CAWSPGSYGYTF	TGTGCCTGGAGCCCCGGGTCCTATGGCTACACCTTC	TRBV30	.	.	TRBJ1-2
CASSIERMGQPNSPLHF	TGTGCCAGTAGTATAGAGAGGATGGGACAGCCAAATTCACCCCTCCACTTT	TRBV19	TRBD1	.	TRBJ1-6
CASSGPQTGNTIYF	TGTGCCAGCAGTGGGCCCCAGACTGGAAACACCATATATTTT	TRBV21-1	.	once	TRBJ1-3
CASSSRAGGRTDTQYF	TGTGCCAGCAGCTCTCGAGCGGGGGGACGCACAGATACGCAGTATTTT	TRBV7-6	TRBD2	few	TRBJ2-3
CAWTSGEGNPGRNEKLFF	TGTGCCTGGACCTCCGGGGAGGGTAATCCGGGTCGGAATGAAAAACTGTTTTTT	TRBV30	.	once	TRBJ1-4
CASSTGTGDTDTQYF	TGCGCCAGCAGCACCGGGACAGGAGACACAGATACGCAGTATTTT	TRBV5-1	TRBD1	.	TRBJ2-3
CASSSTGFSRDTQYF	TGTGCCAGCAGCTCCACGGGTTTTAGCAGAGATACGCAGTATTTT	TRBV5-6	.	.	TRBJ2-3
CAVQGVREGTEAFF	TGTGCCGTACAAGGGGTCAGGGAGGGGACTGAAGCTTTCTTT	TRBV10-3	.	once	TRBJ1-1
CASSKVYRHNEKLFF	TGTGCCAGCAGCAAAGTCTACAGGCACAATGAAAAACTGTTTTTT	TRBV21-1	.	.	TRBJ1-4
CASRQGAGGYTF	TGTGCCAGCAGACAGGGGGCTGGTGGCTACACCTTC	TRBV12-3/TRBV12-4	TRBD1	.	TRBJ1-2
CAWRGTGVAFF	TGTGCCTGGAGGGGGACAGGGGTGGCTTTCTTT	TRBV30	TRBD1	.	TRBJ1-1
CASSHASGTTNTGELFF	TGTGCCAGCAGCCACGCATCCGGGACTACGAACACCGGGGAGCTGTTTTTT	TRBV3-1/TRBV3-2	TRBD2	.	TRBJ2-2
CASSALAGGQDTQYF	TGTGCCAGCAGCGCGCTAGCGGGGGGGCAAGATACGCAGTATTTT	TRBV7-8	TRBD2	.	TRBJ2-3
CASSVYPFTEAFF	TGTGCCAGCAGTGTTTATCCGTTCACTGAAGCTTTCTTT	TRBV2	.	.	TRBJ1-1
CASSRDRYTIQYF	TGTGCCAGCAGCCGTGACAGGTATACCATTCAGTACTTC	TRBV7-2	.	.	TRBJ2-4
CASSYSPGQGTSSYNSPLHF	TGTGCCAGCAGTTACTCACCGGGACAGGGGACGAGCTCCTATAATTCACCCCTCCACTTT	TRBV6-2/TRBV6-3	TRBD1	few	TRBJ1-6
CASSSGAGQGYEQYF	TGTGCCAGCAGCTCAGGAGCGGGACAGGGGTACGAGCAGTACTTC	TRBV7-8	TRBD1	.	TRBJ2-7
CASGPGTGGSPLHF	TGTGCCAGCGGACCCGGGACAGGGGGGTCACCCCTCCACTTT	TRBV7-9	TRBD1	.	TRBJ1-6
CSAYEKSRDRGQMSYGYTF	TGCAGCGCATATGAAAAATCCCGGGACAGGGGGCAGATGAGCTATGGCTACACCTTC	TRBV29-1	TRBD1	once	TRBJ1-2
CASSPTVSYEQYF	TGTGCCAGCAGCCCGACAGTCTCCTACGAGCAGTACTTC	TRBV6-2/TRBV6-3	.	.	TRBJ2-7
CASSQRVAQNNEQFF	TGCGCCAGCAGCCAACGGGTAGCGCAGAACAATGAGCAGTTCTTC	TRBV4-3	.	.	TRBJ2-1
CATSRDSAYEQYF	TGTGCCACCAGCCGGGACAGTGCCTACGAGCAGTACTTC	TRBV15	TRBD1	once	TRBJ2-7
CASSLGPRNTEAFF	TGTGCCAGCAGCTTGGGCCCCAGGAACACTGAAGCTTTCTTT	TRBV5-8	.	.	TRBJ1-1
CASTPDKYNSPLHF	TGTGCCAGCACCCCCGACAAGTATAATTCACCCCTCCACTTT	TRBV27	.	.	TRBJ1-6
CASSDPPLREEAFF	TGTGCCAGCAGCGACCCTCCCCTTCGAGAGGAAGCTTTCTTT	TRBV9	.	.	TRBJ1-1
CASSYSTGGVSTDTQYF	TGTGCCAGCAGTTACTCGACGGGGGGGGTAAGCACAGATACGCAGTATTTT	TRBV6-2/TRBV6-3	TRBD2	once	TRBJ2-3
CASTPGLYSGNTIYF	TGTGCCAGCACCCCGGGACTTTACTCTGGAAACACCATATATTTT	TRBV6-5	.	.	TRBJ1-3
CASSPAYRVGNQPQHF	TGTGCCAGCAGCCCGGCTTACAGGGTCGGGAATCAGCCCCAGCATTTT	TRBV11-1	.	.	TRBJ1-5
CATSDNDRGFTF	TGTGCCACCAGTGATAACGACAGGGGCTTCACCTTC	TRBV24-1	TRBD1	.	TRBJ1-2
CASKEGSVTEAFF	TGTGCCAGCAAGGAGGGAAGTGTCACTGAAGCTTTCTTT	TRBV6-5	.	few	TRBJ1-1
CASSGRVTEAFF	TGTGCCAGCAGTGGGAGGGTCACTGAAGCTTTCTTT	TRBV2	.	.	TRBJ1-1
CASSVGSSGPGNTQYF	TGTGCCAGCAGCGTAGGCTCTAGCGGGCCGGGGAATACGCAGTATTTT	TRBV9	TRBD2	.	TRBJ2-3
CASRGQAGGSSNQPQHF	TGTGCCAGTAGAGGACAGGCGGGAGGGAGTAGCAATCAGCCCCAGCATTTT	TRBV19	TRBD1	.	TRBJ1-5
CASSSRLAGVHYNEQFF	TGTGCCAGCAGCTCTCGACTAGCGGGGGTCCACTACAATGAGCAGTTCTTC	TRBV7-9	TRBD2	few	TRBJ2-1
CASSLGLQGYTF	TGTGCCAGCAGCTTGGGCCTTCAGGGCTACACCTTC	TRBV5-4	.	few	TRBJ1-2
CASSVGVAGEGYGYTF	TGTGCCAGCAGCGTAGGAGTTGCAGGAGAGGGCTATGGCTACACCTTC	TRBV9	.	.	TRBJ1-2
CASSRGTGNTEAFF	TGTGCCAGCAGCCGGGGGACAGGGAACACTGAAGCTTTCTTT	TRBV2	TRBD1	.	TRBJ1-1
CSVGSLYRDYGYTF	TGCAGCGTTGGGTCACTGTACAGGGACTATGGCTACACCTTC	TRBV29-1	.	.	TRBJ1-2
CASSLTLRDQPQHF	TGTGCCAGCAGCTTGACACTGAGGGATCAGCCCCAGCATTTT	TRBV7-2	.	.	TRBJ1-5
CASSLSEVLQFRDSPLHF	TGTGCCAGCAGCCTGTCCGAAGTGTTACAGTTTCGTGATTCACCCCTCCACTTT	TRBV5-6	.	.	TRBJ1-6